Sequencing of this T cell receptor beta chain was carried out in a study of T-cell memory formation after mild COVID-19. This clonotype was counted only a few times. TCRdb passed the 5' RACE reads through MiXCR, listing each CDR3 protein once. The sample has about 430,000 distinct CDR3 sequences, over 15% seen once; the top ten hold 20% to 25%. CDR1 is SGHRS and CDR2 is YFSETQ in the germline V gene. V lost 4 bases and J 4 bases, leaving 9 bases between the germline ends. The CDR3 runs to 13 residues. The clonotype was recovered from a young man who had mild COVID-19 (a few samples of this study predate the infection). Cell type and time point are not known. The sequenced material came from PBMCs or a T cell subset sorted from them (not recorded which). The chain employs TRBV5-1 and TRBJ1-3; possible D gene TRBD1, 5 bases. CDR3 DNA: TGCGCCAGCAGCCTGGGGCTGGGAAACACCATATATTTT. It codes for CASSLGLGNTIYF. The entire variable domain, with the rest obtained from reference TRBV5-1 and TRBJ1-3, is as follows: KAGVTQTPRYLIKTRGQQVTLSCSPISGHRSVSWYQQTPGQGLQFLFEYFSETQRNKGNFPGRFSGRQFSNSRSEMNVSTLELGDSALYLCASSLGLGNTIYFGEGSWLTVV.